The rows below give T cell receptor beta chains drawn from one sample of a study of graft-versus-host responses after intestinal transplantation. Libraries were prepared by immunoSEQ multiplex PCR; TCRdb keeps only in-frame clonotypes and omits some of them. The top ten clones hold 1.6% of a sample with roughly 20,000 clones, approximately 40% of them seen once. The specimen comprised alloreactive CD8+ T cells from a mixed lymphocyte reaction culture, sampled before intestinal transplant. All receptors come from a human patient who received an intestinal transplant. Both conserved end residues are part of each CDR3. Each record gives: CDR3 protein, CDR3 DNA, V gene, D gene, clone size, J gene. A D gene is named only where the DNA matches it firmly. Not all rows give a size; the values are once, few, many and, for expanded clones, a class.

CASSPGTYNEQFF,TGTGCCAGCAGCCCAGGTACCTACAATGAGCAGTTCTTC,TRBV7-4,-,few,TRBJ2-1
CASSPGLSTDTQYF,TGTGCCAGCAGCCCCGGGCTCAGCACAGATACGCAGTATTTT,TRBV6-5,-,-,TRBJ2-3
CAWDSSNYGYTF,TGTGCCTGGGACAGCAGTAACTATGGCTACACCTTC,TRBV30,-,once,TRBJ1-2
CASSLSVQYF,TGTGCCAGCAGTCTTTCGGTGCAGTACTTC,TRBV28,-,medium-sized,TRBJ2-7
CSVAGTDVGNGYTF,TGCAGCGTTGCGGGGACAGACGTGGGGAATGGCTACACCTTC,TRBV29-1,TRBD1,few,TRBJ1-2
CASSSLAGVGTGELFF,TGTGCCAGCAGTTCCTTAGCGGGAGTAGGGACCGGGGAGCTGTTTTTT,TRBV2,TRBD2,-,TRBJ2-2
CASSLGTGGYGYTF,TGTGCCAGCAGCTTGGGGACAGGGGGCTATGGCTACACCTTC,TRBV5-4,TRBD1,medium-sized,TRBJ1-2
CASRGGETQYF,TGTGCCAGCAGGGGGGGGGAGACCCAGTACTTC,TRBV2,TRBD2,-,TRBJ2-5
CASSQDLGEGAYGYTF,TGCGCCAGCAGCCAAGATTTGGGTGAGGGGGCCTATGGCTACACCTTC,TRBV4-1,TRBD1,few,TRBJ1-2
CASSFDLSTGEQFF,TGTGCCAGCAGTTTCGACCTTTCCACTGGCGAGCAGTTCTTC,TRBV27,-,-,TRBJ2-1
CASTKRNRGNANTGELFF,TGTGCCAGTACCAAACGCAACAGGGGTAACGCGAACACCGGGGAGCTGTTTTTT,TRBV19,TRBD1,medium-sized,TRBJ2-2
CASSLSGNQPQHF,TGTGCCAGCAGTTTATCGGGCAATCAGCCCCAGCATTTT,TRBV27,-,-,TRBJ1-5
CASSVDRGLNTEAFF,TGTGCCAGCAGCGTAGATCGGGGCTTGAACACTGAAGCTTTCTTT,TRBV9,-,-,TRBJ1-1
CASSMRVPPYEQYF,TGTGCCAGTAGTATGAGGGTACCGCCCTACGAGCAGTACTTC,TRBV19,-,-,TRBJ2-7
CASSGTSFKQFF,TGTGCCAGCAGCGGGACTAGCTTTAAGCAGTTCTTC,TRBV11-2,TRBD2,few,TRBJ2-1
CASRDRGFTIYF,TGTGCCAGCAGAGATAGGGGCTTCACCATATATTTT,TRBV6-5,-,-,TRBJ1-3
CASNLQGPNTEAFF,TGTGCCAGCAACTTACAGGGGCCTAACACTGAAGCTTTCTTT,TRBV2,TRBD1,-,TRBJ1-1
CAWSVGGSTDTQYF,TGTGCCTGGAGTGTTGGCGGTAGCACAGATACGCAGTATTTT,TRBV30,-,-,TRBJ2-3
CASSFTGYDYGYTF,TGTGCCAGCAGTTTCACAGGGTATGACTATGGCTACACCTTC,TRBV28,-,-,TRBJ1-2
CASSKGLAGGEQFF,TGTGCCAGTAGTAAGGGACTAGCGGGAGGGGAGCAGTTCTTC,TRBV19,TRBD2,-,TRBJ2-1
CASSFPSGTPTDTQYF,TGCGCCAGCAGCTTCCCTAGCGGGACTCCCACAGATACGCAGTATTTT,TRBV5-1,TRBD2,few,TRBJ2-3
CASSWMGQGLNEKLFF,TGCGCCAGCAGCTGGATGGGACAGGGCCTAAATGAAAAACTGTTTTTT,TRBV5-1,TRBD1,few,TRBJ1-4
CASSQGNTEAFF,TGCGCCAGCAGCCAAGGAAACACTGAAGCTTTCTTT,TRBV4-1,-,-,TRBJ1-1
CASSSVTGIEQYF,TGTGCCAGCAGCTCGGTAACAGGGATAGAGCAGTACTTC,TRBV11-3,-,-,TRBJ2-7
CASSYSGGSNYGYTF,TGTGCCAGCAGTTACTCGGGCGGTTCTAACTATGGCTACACCTTC,TRBV6-5,-,-,TRBJ1-2
CASSLVSRGSEQYF,TGTGCCAGCAGTTTAGTTTCGAGGGGGTCCGAGCAGTACTTC,TRBV28,-,-,TRBJ2-7
CASSPLQGVMNTEAFF,TGTGCCAGCTCACCATTACAGGGAGTAATGAACACTGAAGCTTTCTTT,TRBV18,-,-,TRBJ1-1
CASSLGTVPNQPQHF,TGTGCCAGCAGTTTAGGAACAGTCCCCAATCAGCCCCAGCATTTT,TRBV27,-,-,TRBJ1-5
CASTRSWGSQNEQYF,TGTGCCAGCACCCGAAGTTGGGGTTCGCAGAACGAGCAGTACTTC,TRBV11-2,-,few,TRBJ2-7
CASSLNLGQSNEQFF,TGTGCCAGCAGCTTAAATCTGGGACAATCCAATGAGCAGTTCTTC,TRBV7-3,-,-,TRBJ2-1
CASSTAQAGLGDTQYF,TGCGCCAGCAGTACAGCCCAAGCGGGACTGGGAGATACGCAGTATTTT,TRBV10-1,TRBD2,-,TRBJ2-3
CASSPPYAGDTQYF,TGTGCCAGCAGTCCCCCCTACGCGGGAGATACGCAGTATTTT,TRBV27,-,-,TRBJ2-3
CASSSFGTGGGDEQFF,TGTGCCAGCAGTAGTTTCGGGACAGGGGGCGGGGATGAGCAGTTCTTC,TRBV27,TRBD1,few,TRBJ2-1
CASNPALQETQYF,TGTGCCAGCAATCCAGCGCTCCAAGAGACCCAGTACTTC,TRBV2,-,-,TRBJ2-5
CASSLAPGVQETQYF,TGCGCCAGCAGCTTGGCCCCCGGAGTACAAGAGACCCAGTACTTC,TRBV5-1,-,-,TRBJ2-5
CASSSSSTDTQYF,TGCGCCAGCAGCTCCTCTAGCACAGATACGCAGTATTTT,TRBV5-1,-,-,TRBJ2-3
CASSSPGTGAYEQYF,TGTGCCAGCAGTAGTCCTGGGACAGGGGCCTACGAGCAGTACTTC,TRBV28,TRBD1,once,TRBJ2-7
CASLYTVNEQFF,TGCGCCAGCCTCTATACGGTAAATGAGCAGTTCTTC,TRBV10-2,-,-,TRBJ2-1
CASSPTAPQNGYGYTF,TGTGCCAGCTCACCAACTGCACCACAGAATGGGTATGGCTACACCTTC,TRBV18,-,few,TRBJ1-2
CASSPPWETLAKNIQYF,TGTGCCAGCTCACCTCCTTGGGAGACACTAGCCAAAAACATTCAGTACTTC,TRBV18,-,-,TRBJ2-4
CASSMGLAGETQYF,TGCGCCAGCAGCATGGGACTAGCGGGAGAGACCCAGTACTTC,TRBV5-1,TRBD2,-,TRBJ2-5
CASSLFLDTQYF,TGTGCCAGCAGCTTATTCTTAGATACGCAGTATTTT,TRBV7-9,-,-,TRBJ2-3